Listed below are T cell receptor beta chains from one sample, sequenced in a study of CD8 T cells in Susac syndrome. TCRdb called the immunoSEQ multiplex PCR reads again in MiXCR, with one record for every CDR3 protein. The sample carries roughly 400,000 distinct CDR3 sequences, 75% to 90% recorded once. The sample was CD8+ T cells from PBMCs. Source of these receptors: a human donor with multiple sclerosis. CDR3s include the opening cysteine and the closing phenylalanine or tryptophan. A D gene is named only where the DNA matches it firmly. A row's size may be missing; if present it is once, few, many or a size class.

14	NA	TRBJ2-7	NA	TRBV27	CASSGTAISYEQYF	TGTGCCAGCAGCGGGACCGCTATATCCTACGAGCAGTACTTC
16	NA	TRBJ1-1	TRBD1	TRBV13	CASSLGQGAGNTEAFF	TGTGCCAGCAGCTTAGGACAGGGGGCGGGGAACACTGAAGCTTTCTTT
15	NA	TRBJ2-7	NA	TRBV6-1	CAITPEALGGYEQYF	TGTGCGATAACCCCTGAGGCCTTAGGTGGATACGAGCAGTACTTC
16	NA	TRBJ1-3	NA	TRBV10-1	CASSEDRQVYLDTIYF	TGCGCCAGCAGTGAGGACCGACAGGTCTACTTGGACACCATATATTTT
17	NA	TRBJ2-2	TRBD1	TRBV30	CAWSERDRGPYAGELFF	TGTGCCTGGAGCGAAAGAGACAGGGGGCCGTACGCCGGGGAGCTGTTTTTT
16	once	TRBJ2-1	TRBD1	TRBV4-1	CASSDRGTETYNEQFF	TGCGCCAGCAGCGATAGGGGGACAGAAACCTACAATGAGCAGTTCTTC
14	NA	TRBJ2-5	NA	TRBV11-1	CASRLTGGPETQYF	TGTGCCAGCAGACTAACGGGGGGCCCAGAGACCCAGTACTTC
14	NA	TRBJ1-2	NA	TRBV20-1	CSASDRLYNYGYTF	TGCAGTGCTAGTGACAGGCTTTATAACTATGGCTACACCTTC
15	NA	TRBJ2-7	TRBD2	TRBV30	CAWRIRGVNLYEQYF	TGTGCCTGGAGAATACGGGGGGTTAACCTCTACGAGCAGTACTTC
14	few	TRBJ2-7	NA	TRBV4-1	CASSQVQGTYEQYF	TGCGCCAGCAGCCAAGTGCAGGGGACCTACGAGCAGTACTTC
12	once	TRBJ2-7	TRBD1	TRBV10-3	CATRDRDYEQYF	TGTGCCACCCGGGACAGGGACTACGAGCAGTACTTC
14	NA	TRBJ2-1	TRBD1	TRBV27	CASSNKGTVNEQFF	TGTGCCAGCAGTAACAAAGGGACAGTTAACGAGCAGTTCTTC
16	NA	TRBJ1-1	NA	TRBV5-6	CASSFAVTVMNTEAFF	TGTGCCAGCAGCTTTGCCGTGACAGTTATGAACACTGAAGCTTTCTTT
13	NA	TRBJ1-1	NA	TRBV6-1	CASKGIENTEAFF	TGTGCCAGCAAGGGTATTGAAAACACTGAAGCTTTCTTT
10	NA	TRBJ2-1	NA	TRBV2	CASSGALMFF	TGTGCCAGCAGTGGGGCATTAATGTTCTTC
13	NA	TRBJ2-1	NA	TRBV4-1	CASSPPSVNEQFF	TGCGCCAGCAGCCCACCGTCGGTCAATGAGCAGTTCTTC
15	NA	TRBJ2-2	NA	TRBV12-3/TRBV12-4	CASLVEGDYSGELFF	TGTGCCAGCCTAGTTGAGGGGGATTACTCCGGGGAGCTGTTTTTT
18	NA	TRBJ2-7	NA	TRBV21-1	CAPRRAGPFLTRSYEQYF	TGTGCCCCCCGGAGGGCAGGGCCTTTCCTAACTAGATCCTACGAGCAGTACTTC
13	NA	TRBJ2-3	NA	TRBV6-5	CASSYRATDTQYF	TGTGCCAGCAGTTACAGGGCAACAGATACGCAGTATTTT
18	NA	TRBJ2-5	TRBD2	TRBV7-6	CASSVLPKGLASQETQYF	TGTGCCAGCAGCGTACTACCGAAGGGACTAGCGTCACAAGAGACCCAGTACTTC
14	NA	TRBJ2-5	TRBD2	TRBV29-1	CSAEAGGLQETQYF	TGCAGCGCAGAAGCGGGAGGGCTCCAAGAGACCCAGTACTTC
16	NA	TRBJ2-7	NA	TRBV7-9	CASSLGLGTSLYEQYF	TGTGCCAGCAGCTTAGGTTTAGGAACTTCCCTCTACGAGCAGTACTTC
16	NA	TRBJ2-7	TRBD2	TRBV7-6	CASSSDVAGGRYEQYF	TGTGCCAGCAGCTCCGATGTAGCGGGAGGGCGTTACGAGCAGTACTTC
17	NA	TRBJ2-2	NA	TRBV4-1	CASSQDYGGENTGELFF	TGCGCCAGCAGCCAAGATTACGGCGGGGAAAACACCGGGGAGCTGTTTTTT
16	NA	TRBJ2-7	NA	TRBV28	CASSLSAERSSYEQYF	TGTGCCAGCAGTTTATCGGCGGAGCGGTCCTCCTACGAGCAGTACTTC
16	NA	TRBJ2-1	NA	TRBV6-6	CASSYVIQGTFNEQFF	TGTGCCAGCAGTTACGTTATCCAGGGAACATTCAATGAGCAGTTCTTC
15	NA	TRBJ2-7	NA	TRBV14	CASSQEAGMGYEQYF	TGTGCCAGCAGCCAAGAGGCAGGGATGGGGTACGAGCAGTACTTC
16	NA	TRBJ2-7	TRBD1	TRBV27	CASSPWGTGGTYEQYF	TGTGCCAGCAGTCCCTGGGGGACAGGGGGCACCTACGAGCAGTACTTC
14	NA	TRBJ2-7	TRBD2	TRBV20-1	CSAKGLAGFYEQYF	TGCAGTGCTAAAGGGCTAGCGGGCTTCTACGAGCAGTACTTC
17	NA	TRBJ2-2	NA	TRBV9	CASSSGTTGPNTGELFF	TGTGCCAGCAGCTCCGGGACGACAGGCCCGAACACCGGGGAGCTGTTTTTT
13	few	TRBJ1-1	NA	TRBV4-1	CASSQDVNTEAFF	TGCGCCAGCAGCCAAGATGTGAACACTGAAGCTTTCTTT
13	NA	TRBJ2-1	NA	TRBV4-1	CASSQGGINEQFF	TGCGCCAGCAGCCAAGGTGGTATCAATGAGCAGTTCTTC
13	NA	TRBJ2-7	NA	TRBV2	CASSQRDLYEQYF	TGTGCCAGCAGCCAACGGGACCTCTACGAGCAGTACTTC
11	few	TRBJ1-1	NA	TRBV6-1	CASRANTEAFF	TGTGCCAGCAGGGCCAACACTGAAGCTTTCTTT
15	NA	TRBJ2-3	NA	TRBV12-3/TRBV12-4	CATYRRGVGTDTQYF	TGTGCCACCTACAGGAGGGGGGTCGGCACAGATACGCAGTATTTT
12	once	TRBJ2-2	NA	TRBV30	CAGEWDTGELFF	TGTGCCGGCGAGTGGGACACCGGGGAGCTGTTTTTT
12	NA	TRBJ2-3	NA	TRBV13	CASSPRPDTQYF	TGTGCCAGCAGCCCACGCCCAGATACGCAGTATTTT
11	NA	TRBJ2-7	NA	TRBV28	CASGRAYEQYF	TGTGCCAGTGGAAGGGCCTACGAGCAGTACTTC
17	once	TRBJ2-1	TRBD2	TRBV6-1	CASRGGGVAGEVNEQFF	TGTGCCAGCAGGGGGGGAGGGGTAGCGGGGGAGGTCAATGAGCAGTTCTTC
16	once	TRBJ1-3	NA	TRBV13	CASSLDRGLAGNTIYF	TGTGCCAGCAGCTTGGACAGAGGGTTGGCTGGAAACACCATATATTTT
14	once	TRBJ2-7	TRBD1	TRBV9	CASSVGAGGHEQYF	TGTGCCAGCAGCGTAGGGGCAGGGGGCCACGAGCAGTACTTC